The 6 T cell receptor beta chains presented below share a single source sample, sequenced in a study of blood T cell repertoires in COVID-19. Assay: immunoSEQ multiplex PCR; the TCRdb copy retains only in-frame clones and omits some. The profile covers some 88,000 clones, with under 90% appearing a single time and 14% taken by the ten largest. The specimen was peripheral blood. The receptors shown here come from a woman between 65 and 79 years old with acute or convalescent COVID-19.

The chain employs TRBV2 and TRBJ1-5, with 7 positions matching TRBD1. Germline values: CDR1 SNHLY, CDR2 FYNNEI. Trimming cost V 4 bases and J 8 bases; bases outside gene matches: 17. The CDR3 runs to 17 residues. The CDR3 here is CASSGDLDRVNYKPQHF. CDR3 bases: TGTGCCAGCAGTGGGGACCTAGACAGGGTCAATTATAAGCCCCAGCATTTT.

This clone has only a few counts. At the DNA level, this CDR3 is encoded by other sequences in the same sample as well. The CDR3 loop reads CASSFLGSYNEQFF. The CDR3 DNA reads as TGTGCCAGTAGCTTCCTCGGGTCCTACAATGAGCAGTTCTTC. The chain uses TRBV19 and TRBJ2-1; no clear D gene. The CDR3 is made up of 14 amino acids. The V gene's germline CDR1 is LNHDA and CDR2 SQIVND (reference sequence). V lost 6 bases, J lost 1 base, and 10 bases lay in between.

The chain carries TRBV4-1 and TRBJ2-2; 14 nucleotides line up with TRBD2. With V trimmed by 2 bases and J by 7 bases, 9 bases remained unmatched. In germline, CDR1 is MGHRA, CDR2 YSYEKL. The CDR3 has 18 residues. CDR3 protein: CASSQSGLAGVSGGELFF. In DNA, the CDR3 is TGCGCCAGCAGCCAATCGGGACTAGCGGGGGTCTCGGGCGGGGAGCTGTTTTTT.

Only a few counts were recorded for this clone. The CDR3 region is CASFGQGDYNEQFF. CDR3 sequence (DNA): TGTGCCAGCTTCGGACAGGGGGATTACAATGAGCAGTTCTTC. The V gene is TRBV19, the J gene TRBJ2-1; 10 bases are shared with TRBD1. This CDR3 region has 14 residues. Germline V lookup: CDR1 LNHDA, CDR2 SQIVND (reference sequence). V trimming: 9 bases; J trimming: 4 bases; junction bases outside the gene matches: 6.

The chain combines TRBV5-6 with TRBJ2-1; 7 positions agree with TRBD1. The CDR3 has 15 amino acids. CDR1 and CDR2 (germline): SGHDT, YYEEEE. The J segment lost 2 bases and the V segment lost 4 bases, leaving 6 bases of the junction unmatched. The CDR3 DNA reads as TGTGCCAGCAGCCCTGACAGGGTTCCCTACAATGAGCAGTTCTTC. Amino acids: CASSPDRVPYNEQFF.

The CDR3 region is CASSLDGLLLETQYF. The DNA for the CDR3 is TGTGCCAGCAGCTTAGATGGACTATTACTGGAGACCCAGTACTTC. This chain uses TRBV11-2 with TRBJ2-5, with TRBD2 as a possible D gene (6 bases). The V gene's germline CDR1 is SGHAT and CDR2 FQNNGV. The CDR3 is 15 residues long. The V end was cut by 0 bases, the J end by 5 bases, with 13 bases between.